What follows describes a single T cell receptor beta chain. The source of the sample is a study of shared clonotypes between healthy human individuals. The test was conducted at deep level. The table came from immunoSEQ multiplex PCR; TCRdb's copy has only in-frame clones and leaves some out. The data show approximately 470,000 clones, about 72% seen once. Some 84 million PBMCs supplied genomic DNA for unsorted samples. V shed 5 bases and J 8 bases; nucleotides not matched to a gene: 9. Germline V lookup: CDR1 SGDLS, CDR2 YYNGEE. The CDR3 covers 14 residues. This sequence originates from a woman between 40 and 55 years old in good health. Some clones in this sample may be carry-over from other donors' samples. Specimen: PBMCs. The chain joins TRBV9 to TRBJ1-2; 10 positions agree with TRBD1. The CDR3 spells CASSIQTGGYGYTF. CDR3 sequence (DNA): TGTGCCAGCAGTATTCAGACAGGGGGCTACGGCTACACCTTC.